A single sample is the source of the 26 T cell receptor beta chains below, sequenced in a study of T cell responses to AZD1222 COVID-19 vaccine. Repertoires were generated with immunoSEQ multiplex PCR, while TCRdb's copy carries only in-frame clones and drops some. The profile shows 250,000 to 300,000 clones, 94% of them singletons. This material consisted of peripheral blood, taken 28 days after the second AZD1222 dose. These receptors came from an adult who received the AZD1222 COVID-19 vaccine.

The chain couples TRBV19 to TRBJ1-5; D ambiguous. The V gene lost 0 bases and the J gene lost 5 bases, with 5 bases spanning the gap. The CDR3 length is 13 residues. Germline CDR1 LNHDA, CDR2 SQIVND (reference sequence). CDR3 sequence: CASSIDGDQPQHF. CDR3 DNA: TGTGCCAGTAGTATAGATGGAGATCAGCCCCAGCATTTT. Filled out from reference TRBV19 and TRBJ1-5, the complete variable domain reads DGGITQSPKYLFRKEGQNVTLSCEQNLNHDAMYWYRQDPGQGLRLIYYSQIVNDFQKGDIAEGYSVSREKKESFPLTVTSAQKNPTAFYLCASSIDGDQPQHFGDGTRLSIL.

This rearrangement joins TRBV30 to TRBJ2-1; possibly TRBD1 for D (6 bases). The CDR3 totals 14 residues. Germline CDR1 reads GTSNPN; CDR2 reads SVGIG (reference sequence). V lost 8 bases and J 0 bases, leaving 14 bases between the germline ends. CDR3 region: CARNRARSYNEQFF. CDR3 sequence (DNA): TGTGCCAGAAACAGGGCTCGCTCCTACAATGAGCAGTTCTTC.

This chain uses TRBV5-1 with TRBJ2-1, with D perhaps TRBD1 (5 bases). The V gene lost 0 bases and the J gene lost 2 bases, with 6 bases spanning the gap. CDR1 and CDR2 (germline): SGHRS, YFSETQ. The CDR3 extends over 14 amino acids. The CDR3 protein is CASSLGQTYNEQFF. The CDR3 DNA follows: TGCGCCAGCAGCTTGGGACAGACCTACAATGAGCAGTTCTTC.

This clone was detected a few times. Here the CDR3 reads CSASYRAETQYF. The CDR3 DNA sequence: TGCAGTGCTAGTTACAGGGCTGAGACCCAGTACTTC. The V gene is TRBV20-1, the J gene TRBJ2-5; perhaps TRBD1 as D (6 bases). V lost 3 bases and J 5 bases, leaving 10 bases between the germline ends. CDR1 is DFQATT and CDR2 is SNEGSKA in the germline V gene (reference sequence). This CDR3 contains 12 residues.

The gene calls are TRBV5-8 and TRBJ2-1; the match to TRBD2 covers 16 bases. The CDR3 contains 18 residues. The germline gives CDR1 SGHTS, CDR2 YDEGEE. V lost 3 bases to trimming and J lost 9 bases; unmatched junction nucleotides: 12. The CDR3 sequence: CASSWGRGLAGGRREQFF. The CDR3 DNA reads TGTGCCAGCAGCTGGGGGAGGGGACTAGCGGGAGGGCGCCGTGAGCAGTTCTTC.

The chain couples TRBV28 to TRBJ2-2, with D tentatively TRBD1 (5 bases). V was shortened by 2 bases and J by 6 bases, with 7 bases between the two germline ends. This CDR3 region has 13 residues. The germline CDR1 and CDR2 sequences are MDHEN and SYDVKM. This CDR3 is CASSLKGAGELFF. The CDR3 DNA is TGTGCCAGCAGTTTAAAAGGGGCCGGGGAGCTGTTTTTT.

The rearrangement uses TRBV9 and TRBJ2-7; the D gene is possibly TRBD2 (5 bases). The germline gives CDR1 SGDLS, CDR2 YYNGEE. V lost 0 bases to trimming and J lost 3 bases, with 13 bases between them. CDR3 length: 15 amino acids. This CDR3 reads CASSVGGGRDYEQYF. Here the CDR3 DNA reads TGTGCCAGCAGCGTAGGCGGTGGGAGAGACTACGAGCAGTACTTC.

This chain links TRBV4-1 with TRBJ2-7; D is undetermined. V was cut by 2 bases and J by 1 base, with 6 bases left in between. Germline V gene lookup returns CDR1 MGHRA and CDR2 YSYEKL. This CDR3 comprises 13 residues. CDR3 nucleotides: TGCGCCAGCAGCCAACAGCTTTCCTACGAGCAGTACTTC. Its translation is CASSQQLSYEQYF.

The gene calls are TRBV7-9 and TRBJ1-3; D is unresolved. The CDR3 has 14 amino acids. V lost 4 bases and J lost 0, with 7 bases in between. Per germline, CDR1 SEHNR and CDR2 FQNEAQ (reference sequence). This CDR3 reads CASSSTSSGNTIYF. Written as DNA, the CDR3 is TGTGCCAGCAGCTCGACTTCCTCTGGAAACACCATATATTTT.

J is TRBJ1-1 and V is TRBV6-5; D is unclear. Germline assignment: CDR1 MNHEY and CDR2 SVGAGI. The CDR3 extends over 12 amino acids. V gave up 7 bases and J gave up 6 bases, with 12 bases separating them. The CDR3 nucleotides are TGTGCCAGCACCTCGCCTGTGTCTGAAGCTTTCTTT. It yields the protein CASTSPVSEAFF.

The CDR3 spells CASSIDAGGKGYTF. CDR3 sequence (DNA): TGTGCCAGTAGTATAGACGCCGGGGGGAAGGGCTACACCTTC. V gene TRBV19 combines with J gene TRBJ1-2; D might be TRBD1 (5 bases). This CDR3 is 14 amino acids long. Trimming removed 0 bases from V and 8 bases from J, with 13 bases in between. CDR1 and CDR2 from the germline V gene are LNHDA and SQIVND (reference sequence).

This sequence joins TRBV6-2 or TRBV6-3 and TRBJ2-1, with 11 positions matching TRBD2. Germline assignment: CDR1 MNHEY and CDR2 SVGEGT. The CDR3 extends over 21 amino acids. Losses at the gene ends were 4 bases for V and 9 bases for J; bases not matched to a gene: 26. The CDR3 region has the DNA TGTGCCAGCAGTTTACTTCCCACCCCGGGACAGGGTGGACTAGCGGGTAGTGAGCAGTTCTTC. It encodes CASSLLPTPGQGGLAGSEQFF.

The chain combines TRBV5-1 with TRBJ2-1; 11 positions match TRBD2. This CDR3 comprises 16 residues. Trimming at V came to 1 base and at J to 8 bases, leaving 8 bases not matched to a gene. Per germline, CDR1 SGHRS and CDR2 YFSETQ. CDR3: CASSLIPGLAEHEQFF. The DNA of the CDR3 is TGCGCCAGCAGCTTGATTCCGGGACTAGCGGAGCATGAGCAGTTCTTC.

The chain is built from TRBV5-8 and TRBJ2-1, with 7 bases fitting TRBD1. Germline trimming cut 4 bases from V and 5 bases from J; bases unmatched to any gene: 6. This CDR3 has 14 residues. Germline values: CDR1 SGHTS, CDR2 YDEGEE. The CDR3 DNA sequence: TGTGCCAGCAGCACCGGACAGGCTGACAATGAGCAGTTCTTC. This translates into CASSTGQADNEQFF.

The V gene is TRBV30, the J gene TRBJ1-2; no definite D call. Trimming removed 0 bases from V and 8 bases from J, with 7 bases in between. Germline CDR1 reads GTSNPN; CDR2 reads SVGIG (reference sequence). There are 11 residues in the CDR3. The CDR3 nucleotides read TGTGCCTGGAGTGTACTAGGAGGCTACACCTTC. Its protein is CAWSVLGGYTF.

The chain employs TRBV2 and TRBJ2-6; no definite D call. Germline V gene data show CDR1 as SNHLY and CDR2 as FYNNEI. The CDR3 extends over 15 amino acids. The germline V and J ends were trimmed by 6 bases and 2 bases, with 11 bases remaining between them. CDR3 loop: CASRNRVPGANVLTF. CDR3 coding DNA: TGTGCCAGCAGGAACCGGGTGCCTGGGGCCAACGTCCTGACTTTC.

The V call is TRBV6-5, the J call TRBJ1-1; D is possibly TRBD1 (5 bases). The CDR3 runs to 13 residues. Trimming took 6 bases from V and 7 from J, leaving 15 bases between them. Germline CDR1 is MNHEY and CDR2 is SVGAGI. CDR3 sequence reads: CASSPPPGGEAFF. The CDR3 DNA reads as TGTGCCAGCAGCCCACCTCCGGGGGGTGAAGCTTTCTTT.

J is TRBJ2-7 and V is TRBV7-2; TRBD1 agrees at 8 bases. The J segment lost 4 bases and the V segment lost 0 bases, leaving 5 bases of the junction unmatched. This CDR3 comprises 15 residues. Germline V gene sequence: CDR1 SGHTA, CDR2 FQGNSA. The DNA of the CDR3 is TGTGCCAGCAGCTTAGCTGCAGGGGGCACATACGAGCAGTACTTC. It encodes CASSLAAGGTYEQYF. The variable domain in full, completed from reference TRBV7-2 and TRBJ2-7, reads GAGVSQSPSNKVTEKGKDVELRCDPISGHTALYWYRQSLGQGLEFLIYFQGNSAPDKSGLPSDRFSAERTGGSVSTLTIQRTQQEDSAVYLCASSLAAGGTYEQYFGPGTRLTVT.

V is TRBV5-1 and J is TRBJ2-5, with D maybe TRBD2 (5 bases). The CDR3 covers 13 residues. Germline V lookup: CDR1 SGHRS, CDR2 YFSETQ. The V end was cut by 0 bases, the J end by 9 bases, with 12 bases between. The CDR3 sequence: CASSLGPREAQYF. CDR3 DNA: TGCGCCAGCAGCTTGGGCCCGAGGGAAGCCCAGTACTTC.

This clone was detected a few times. This chain links TRBV20-1 with TRBJ2-7; no clear D gene. V lost 6 bases to trimming and J lost 6 bases, with 12 bases between them. The CDR3 has 11 amino acids. CDR1 and CDR2 (germline): DFQATT, SNEGSKA (reference sequence). In DNA form, the CDR3 reads TGCAGTGCCTCCCGATCCGGCGAGCAGTACTTC. Translated, it gives CSASRSGEQYF.

V gene TRBV6-6 combines with J gene TRBJ2-7; D gene ambiguous. V shed 4 bases and J shed 3 bases, with 10 bases lying between them. This CDR3 spans 13 amino acids. Germline V CDR1 and CDR2: MNHNY, SVGAGI (reference sequence). CDR3 in amino acids: CASSFKAVYEQYF. The CDR3 DNA follows: TGTGCCAGCAGTTTTAAAGCTGTCTACGAGCAGTACTTC.

The count of this clone is one. The genes are TRBV6-2 or TRBV6-3 and TRBJ1-1; D is possibly TRBD1 (6 bases). Germline assignment: CDR1 MNHEY and CDR2 SVGEGT. The ends were cut back, 5 bases at V and 7 bases at J, with 14 bases in the middle. This CDR3 has 13 amino acids. This chain's CDR3 is CASSRTARFEAFF. The CDR3 DNA reads TGTGCCAGCAGTCGGACAGCACGTTTTGAAGCTTTCTTT.

This clone showed up just once. V is TRBV5-1 and J is TRBJ2-7; D gene unclear. V gave up 0 bases and J gave up 2 bases, with 6 bases separating them. From germline, CDR1 is SGHRS and CDR2 YFSETQ. The CDR3 extends over 13 amino acids. CDR3 nucleotide sequence: TGCGCCAGCAGCTTGGACAGAGCCTACGAGCAGTACTTC. Translating it yields CASSLDRAYEQYF.

The V and J genes are TRBV28 and TRBJ1-5; a weak D match, TRBD1 (5 bases). Germline V gene data show CDR1 as MDHEN and CDR2 as SYDVKM. Trimming left V 7 bases short and J 1 base short, with 11 bases between. This CDR3 comprises 14 residues. In DNA, the CDR3 is TGTGCCAGCACCCGACAGCTAAGCAATCAGCCCCAGCATTTT. Translation gives CASTRQLSNQPQHF.

V usage is TRBV6-4 and J usage is TRBJ1-1; tentative D call: TRBD1 (5 bases). Germline V gene sequence: CDR1 MRHNA, CDR2 SNTAGT. V was pared by 5 bases and J by 6 bases, with 16 bases between. This CDR3 has 14 residues. The CDR3 nucleotides are TGTGCCAGCAGTCCGCACGGGGGAGGGTCTGAAGCTTTCTTT. It translates to CASSPHGGGSEAFF.

This sequence joins TRBV15 and TRBJ1-1; no firm D call. Germline V CDR1 and CDR2: LNHNV, YYDKDF (reference sequence). This CDR3 comprises 14 residues. Trimming pared 3 bases from V and 0 bases from J, leaving 8 bases between. CDR3 loop: CATSRQEVNTEAFF. The CDR3 nucleotides are TGTGCCACCAGCAGGCAAGAAGTGAACACTGAAGCTTTCTTT.